This T cell receptor (beta chain) derives from a study of blood T cell repertoires in COVID-19. Study summary: Whether acute or convalescent, the COVID-19 samples came from the United States, Italy and Spain. T cells, B-cell-depleted T cells, or PBMCs provided the cDNA or gDNA that served as material.

Germline CDR1 is MNHNS and CDR2 is SASEGT. V dropped 3 bases and J dropped 2; count of bases not matched to a gene: 0. The CDR3 loop spans 13 amino acids. In the authors' methods: Reference gene primer amplification gave nucleated cell count estimates. Sequencing was performed with immunoSEQ multiplex PCR; in TCRdb, only in-frame clones are kept and a portion is missing. That table furnishes V, J and clone size, whereas the DNA furnished D and trimming. The top ten hold approximately 2.2% of the sample, which has over 85,000 clones, more than 85% seen once. This clone was recorded only once. Sequencing input: peripheral blood. This chain connects TRBV6-1 to TRBJ2-7; 8 bases fit TRBD1. The sequence derives from a human donor with active COVID-19. The donor label of this sample is uncertain. The CDR3 DNA follows: TGTGCCAGCAGTGAGGGACAGGCCTACGAGCAGTACTTC. Its protein is CASSEGQAYEQYF.